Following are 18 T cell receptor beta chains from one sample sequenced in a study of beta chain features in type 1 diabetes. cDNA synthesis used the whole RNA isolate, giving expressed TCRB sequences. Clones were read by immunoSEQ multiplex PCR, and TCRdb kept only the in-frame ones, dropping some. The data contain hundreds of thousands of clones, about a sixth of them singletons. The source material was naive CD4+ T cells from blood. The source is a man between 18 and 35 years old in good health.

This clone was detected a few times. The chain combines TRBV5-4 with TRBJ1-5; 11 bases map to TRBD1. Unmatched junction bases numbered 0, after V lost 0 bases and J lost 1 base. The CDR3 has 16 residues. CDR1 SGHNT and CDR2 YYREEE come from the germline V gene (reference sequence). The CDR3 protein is CASSLGTGGSNQPQHF. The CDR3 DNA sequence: TGTGCCAGCAGCTTGGGGACAGGGGGCAGCAATCAGCCCCAGCATTTT. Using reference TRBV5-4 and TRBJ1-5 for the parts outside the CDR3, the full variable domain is ETGVTQSPTHLIKTRGQQVTLRCSSQSGHNTVSWYQQALGQGPQFIFQYYREEENGRGNFPPRFSGLQFPNYSSELNVNALELDDSALYLCASSLGTGGSNQPQHFGDGTRLSIL.

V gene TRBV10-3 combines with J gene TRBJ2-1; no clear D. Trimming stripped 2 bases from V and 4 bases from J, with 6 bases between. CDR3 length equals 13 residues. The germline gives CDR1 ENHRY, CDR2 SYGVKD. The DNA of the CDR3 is TGTGCCATCAGTGAGAGGGCTTACAATGAGCAGTTCTTC. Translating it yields CAISERAYNEQFF.

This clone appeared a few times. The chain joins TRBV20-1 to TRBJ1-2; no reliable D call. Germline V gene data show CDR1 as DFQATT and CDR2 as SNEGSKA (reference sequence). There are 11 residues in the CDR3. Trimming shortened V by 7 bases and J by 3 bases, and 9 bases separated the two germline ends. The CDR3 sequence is CSGGLDYGYTF. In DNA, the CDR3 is TGCAGTGGGGGTCTGGACTATGGCTACACCTTC.

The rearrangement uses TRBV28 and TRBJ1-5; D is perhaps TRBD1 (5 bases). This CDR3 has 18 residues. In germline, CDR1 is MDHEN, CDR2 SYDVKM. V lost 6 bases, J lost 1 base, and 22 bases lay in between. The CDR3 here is CASSSGRTRSWSNQPQHF. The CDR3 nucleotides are TGTGCCAGCAGCTCAGGGAGGACTAGGTCGTGGAGCAATCAGCCCCAGCATTTT.

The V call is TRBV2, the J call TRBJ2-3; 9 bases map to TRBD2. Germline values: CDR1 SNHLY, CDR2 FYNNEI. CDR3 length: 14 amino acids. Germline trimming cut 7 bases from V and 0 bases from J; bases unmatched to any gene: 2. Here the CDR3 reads CASKLAGSTDTQYF. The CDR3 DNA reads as TGTGCCAGCAAGCTAGCGGGGAGCACAGATACGCAGTATTTT.

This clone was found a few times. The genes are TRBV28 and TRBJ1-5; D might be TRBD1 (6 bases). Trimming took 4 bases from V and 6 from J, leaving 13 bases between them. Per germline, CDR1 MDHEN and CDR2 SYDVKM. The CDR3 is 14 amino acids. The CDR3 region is CASSYPGGVQPQHF. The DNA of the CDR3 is TGTGCCAGCAGTTATCCCGGGGGCGTTCAGCCCCAGCATTTT. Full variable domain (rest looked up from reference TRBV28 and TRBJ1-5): DVKVTQSSRYLVKRTGEKVFLECVQDMDHENMFWYRQDPGLGLRLIYFSYDVKMKEKGDIPEGYSVSREKKERFSLILESASTNQTSMYLCASSYPGGVQPQHFGDGTRLSIL.

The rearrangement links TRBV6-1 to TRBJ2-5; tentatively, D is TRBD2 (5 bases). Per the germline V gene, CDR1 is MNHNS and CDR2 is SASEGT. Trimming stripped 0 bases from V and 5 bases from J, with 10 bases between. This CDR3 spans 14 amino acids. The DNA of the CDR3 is TGTGCCAGCAGTGAAGCGGGAGCTGGGGAGACCCAGTACTTC. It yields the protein CASSEAGAGETQYF.

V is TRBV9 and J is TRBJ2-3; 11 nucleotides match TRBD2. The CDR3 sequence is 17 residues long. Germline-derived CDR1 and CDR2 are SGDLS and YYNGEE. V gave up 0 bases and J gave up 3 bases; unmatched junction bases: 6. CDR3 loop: CASSVDASGGTTDTQYF. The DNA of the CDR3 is TGTGCCAGCAGCGTAGACGCTAGCGGGGGGACAACAGATACGCAGTATTTT.

The CDR3 sequence is CASSVDLWGIANYGYTF. CDR3 DNA: TGTGCCAGCAGCGTAGATTTGTGGGGGATAGCTAACTATGGCTACACCTTC. V gene TRBV9 combines with J gene TRBJ1-2; tentative D call: TRBD1 (5 bases). V lost 0 bases to trimming and J lost 0 bases, with 15 bases between them. Germline V gene sequence: CDR1 SGDLS, CDR2 YYNGEE. This CDR3 is built from 17 residues.

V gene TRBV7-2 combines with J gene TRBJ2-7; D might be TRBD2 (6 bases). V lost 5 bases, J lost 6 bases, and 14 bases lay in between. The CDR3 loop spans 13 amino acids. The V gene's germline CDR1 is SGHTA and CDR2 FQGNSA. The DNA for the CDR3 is TGTGCCAGCAGCGACCTGCTAGCGCCCGAGCAGTACTTC. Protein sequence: CASSDLLAPEQYF.

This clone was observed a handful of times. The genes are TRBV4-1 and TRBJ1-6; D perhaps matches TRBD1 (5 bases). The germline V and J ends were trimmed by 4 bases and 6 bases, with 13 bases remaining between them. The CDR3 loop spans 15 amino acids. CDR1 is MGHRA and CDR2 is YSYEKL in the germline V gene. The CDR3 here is CASSLPGTANSPLHF. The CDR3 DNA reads TGCGCCAGCAGCCTTCCCGGGACGGCTAATTCACCCCTCCACTTT.

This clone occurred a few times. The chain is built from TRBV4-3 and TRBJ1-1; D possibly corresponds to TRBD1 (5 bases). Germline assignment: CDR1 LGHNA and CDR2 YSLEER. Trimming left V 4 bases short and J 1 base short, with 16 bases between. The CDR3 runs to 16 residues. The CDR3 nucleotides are TGCGCCAGCAGCCCTGGAAGGGGTTTTCCGAACACTGAAGCTTTCTTT. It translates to CASSPGRGFPNTEAFF.

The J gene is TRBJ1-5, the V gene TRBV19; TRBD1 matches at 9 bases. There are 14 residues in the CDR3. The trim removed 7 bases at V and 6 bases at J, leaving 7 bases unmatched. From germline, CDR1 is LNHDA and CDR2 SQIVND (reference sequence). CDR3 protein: CASNRRDRVQPQHF. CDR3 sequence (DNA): TGTGCCAGTAACCGCCGGGACAGGGTTCAGCCCCAGCATTTT.

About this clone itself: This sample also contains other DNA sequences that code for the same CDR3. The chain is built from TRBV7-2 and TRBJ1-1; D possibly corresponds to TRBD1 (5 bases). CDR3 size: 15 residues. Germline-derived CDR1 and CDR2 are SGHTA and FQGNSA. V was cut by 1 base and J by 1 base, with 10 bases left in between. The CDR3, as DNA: TGTGCCAGCAGCTTAGTTGGGACGCAGAACACTGAAGCTTTCTTT. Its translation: CASSLVGTQNTEAFF.

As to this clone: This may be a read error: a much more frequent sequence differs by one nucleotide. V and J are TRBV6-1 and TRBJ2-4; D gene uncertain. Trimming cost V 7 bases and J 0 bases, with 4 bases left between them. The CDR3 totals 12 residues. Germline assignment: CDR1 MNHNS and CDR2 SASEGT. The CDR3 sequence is CASNLAKNIQYF. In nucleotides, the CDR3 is TGTGCCAGCAACCTAGCCAAAAACATTCAGTACTTC.

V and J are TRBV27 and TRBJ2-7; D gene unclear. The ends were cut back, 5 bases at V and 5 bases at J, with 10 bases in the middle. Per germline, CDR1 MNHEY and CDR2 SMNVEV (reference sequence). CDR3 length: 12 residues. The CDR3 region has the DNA TGTGCCAGCAGTCGTGTTGCTAACGAGCAGTACTTC. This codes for CASSRVANEQYF.

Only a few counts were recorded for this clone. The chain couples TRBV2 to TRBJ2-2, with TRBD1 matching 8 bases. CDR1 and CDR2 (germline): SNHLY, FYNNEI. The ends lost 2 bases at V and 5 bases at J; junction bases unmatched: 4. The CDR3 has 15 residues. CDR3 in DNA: TGTGCCAGCAGTGAACAACAGGGGGGAACCGGGGAGCTGTTTTTT. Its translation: CASSEQQGGTGELFF.

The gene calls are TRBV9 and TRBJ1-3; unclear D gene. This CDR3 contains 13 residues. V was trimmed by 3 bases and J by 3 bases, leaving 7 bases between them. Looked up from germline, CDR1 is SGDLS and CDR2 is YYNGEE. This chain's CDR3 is CASSAGNGNTIYF. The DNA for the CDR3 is TGTGCCAGCAGCGCCGGGAATGGAAACACCATATATTTT.